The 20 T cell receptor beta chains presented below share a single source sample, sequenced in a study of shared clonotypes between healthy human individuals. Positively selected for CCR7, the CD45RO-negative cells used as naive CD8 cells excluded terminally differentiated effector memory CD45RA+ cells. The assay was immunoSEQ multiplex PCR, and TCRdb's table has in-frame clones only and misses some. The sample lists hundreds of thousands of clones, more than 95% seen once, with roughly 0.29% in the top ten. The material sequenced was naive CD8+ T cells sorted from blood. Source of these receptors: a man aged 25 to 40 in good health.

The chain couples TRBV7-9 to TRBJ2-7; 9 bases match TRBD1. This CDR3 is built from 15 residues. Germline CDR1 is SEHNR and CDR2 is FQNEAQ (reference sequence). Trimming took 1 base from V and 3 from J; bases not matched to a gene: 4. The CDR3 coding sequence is TGTGCCAGCAGCTTAGGGACAGGGGAGGGCTACGAGCAGTACTTC. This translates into CASSLGTGEGYEQYF.

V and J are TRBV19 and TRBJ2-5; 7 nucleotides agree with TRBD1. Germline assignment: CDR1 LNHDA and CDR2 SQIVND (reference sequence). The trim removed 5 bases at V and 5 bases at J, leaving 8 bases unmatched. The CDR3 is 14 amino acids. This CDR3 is CASSFPDRAETQYF. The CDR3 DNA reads TGTGCCAGTAGTTTCCCAGACAGGGCGGAGACCCAGTACTTC. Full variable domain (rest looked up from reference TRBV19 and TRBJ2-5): DGGITQSPKYLFRKEGQNVTLSCEQNLNHDAMYWYRQDPGQGLRLIYYSQIVNDFQKGDIAEGYSVSREKKESFPLTVTSAQKNPTAFYLCASSFPDRAETQYFGPGTRLLVL.

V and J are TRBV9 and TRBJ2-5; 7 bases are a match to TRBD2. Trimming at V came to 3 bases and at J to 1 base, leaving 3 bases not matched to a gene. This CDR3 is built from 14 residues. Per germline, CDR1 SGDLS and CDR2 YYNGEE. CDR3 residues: CASSEGLPQETQYF. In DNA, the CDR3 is TGTGCCAGCAGCGAGGGACTACCCCAAGAGACCCAGTACTTC.

CDR3 DNA sequence: TGTGCCAGCGGCCCCACAGATACGCAGTATTTT. It translates to CASGPTDTQYF. The gene calls are TRBV5-4 and TRBJ2-3; D call uncertain. V shed 7 bases and J shed 2 bases, with 5 bases lying between them. The CDR3 length is 11 residues. From germline, CDR1 is SGHNT and CDR2 YYREEE (reference sequence).

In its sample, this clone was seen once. This chain's CDR3 is CASSLYAGDYEQYF. Written as DNA, the CDR3 is TGTGCCAGCAGTTTATACGCAGGGGACTACGAGCAGTACTTC. The J gene is TRBJ2-7, the V gene TRBV27; TRBD1 is a possible D gene (6 bases). In germline, CDR1 is MNHEY, CDR2 SMNVEV (reference sequence). The CDR3 loop spans 14 amino acids. V was clipped by 1 base and J by 3 bases, with 10 bases between them.

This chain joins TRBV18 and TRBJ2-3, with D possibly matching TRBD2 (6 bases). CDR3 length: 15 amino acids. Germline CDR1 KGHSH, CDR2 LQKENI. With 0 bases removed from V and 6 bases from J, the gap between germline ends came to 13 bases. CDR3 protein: CASSPPSSRGDTQYF. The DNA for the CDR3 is TGTGCCAGCTCACCACCCTCGAGTCGGGGGGATACGCAGTATTTT.

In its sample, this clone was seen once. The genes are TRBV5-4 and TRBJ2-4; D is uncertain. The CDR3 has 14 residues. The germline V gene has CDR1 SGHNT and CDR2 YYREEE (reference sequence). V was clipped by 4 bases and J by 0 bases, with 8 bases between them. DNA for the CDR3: TGTGCCAGCAGCGACCCGATAGCCAAAAACATTCAGTACTTC. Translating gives CASSDPIAKNIQYF.

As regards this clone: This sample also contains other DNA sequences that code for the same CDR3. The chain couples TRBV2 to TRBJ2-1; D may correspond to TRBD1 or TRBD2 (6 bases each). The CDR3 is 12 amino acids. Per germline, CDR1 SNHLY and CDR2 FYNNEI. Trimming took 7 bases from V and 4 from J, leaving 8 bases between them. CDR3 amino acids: CASKGGYNEQFF. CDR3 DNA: TGTGCCAGCAAGGGGGGTTACAATGAGCAGTTCTTC.

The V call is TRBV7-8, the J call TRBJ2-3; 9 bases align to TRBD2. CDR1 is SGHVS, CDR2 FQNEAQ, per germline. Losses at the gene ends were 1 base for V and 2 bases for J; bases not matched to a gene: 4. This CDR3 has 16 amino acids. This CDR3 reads CASSLVVAGATDTQYF. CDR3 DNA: TGTGCCAGCAGCTTAGTAGTAGCGGGAGCCACAGATACGCAGTATTTT.

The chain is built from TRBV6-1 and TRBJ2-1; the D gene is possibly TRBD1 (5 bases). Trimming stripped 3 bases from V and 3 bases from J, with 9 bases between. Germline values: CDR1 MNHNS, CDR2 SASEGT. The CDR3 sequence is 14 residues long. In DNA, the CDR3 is TGTGCCAGCAGTGAGCCGACAGTCTACAATGAGCAGTTCTTC. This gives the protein CASSEPTVYNEQFF.

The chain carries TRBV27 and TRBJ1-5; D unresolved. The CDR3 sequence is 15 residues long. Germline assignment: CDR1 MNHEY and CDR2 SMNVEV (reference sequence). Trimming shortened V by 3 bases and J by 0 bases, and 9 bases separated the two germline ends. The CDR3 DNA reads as TGTGCCAGCAGTTTGATCTCCAATAGCAATCAGCCCCAGCATTTT. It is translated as CASSLISNSNQPQHF.

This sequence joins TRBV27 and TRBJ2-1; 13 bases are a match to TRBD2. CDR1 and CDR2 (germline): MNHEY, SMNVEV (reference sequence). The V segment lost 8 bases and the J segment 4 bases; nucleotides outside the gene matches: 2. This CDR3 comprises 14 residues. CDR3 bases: TGTGCCAGCGGACTAGCGGGAGTGTACAATGAGCAGTTCTTC. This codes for CASGLAGVYNEQFF.

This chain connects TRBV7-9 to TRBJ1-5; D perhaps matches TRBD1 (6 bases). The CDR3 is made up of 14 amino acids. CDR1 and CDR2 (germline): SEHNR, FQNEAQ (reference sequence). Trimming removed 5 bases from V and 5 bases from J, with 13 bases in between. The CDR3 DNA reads TGTGCCAGCAGCGCCAGGGGAGGGGATCAGCCCCAGCATTTT. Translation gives CASSARGGDQPQHF.

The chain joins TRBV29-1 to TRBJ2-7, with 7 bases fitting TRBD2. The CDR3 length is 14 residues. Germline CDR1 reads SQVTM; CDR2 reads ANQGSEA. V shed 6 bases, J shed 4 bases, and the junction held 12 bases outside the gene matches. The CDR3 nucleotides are TGCAGCGTGCTGAGCGGGATTAAAACGTACGAGCAGTACTTC. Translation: CSVLSGIKTYEQYF.

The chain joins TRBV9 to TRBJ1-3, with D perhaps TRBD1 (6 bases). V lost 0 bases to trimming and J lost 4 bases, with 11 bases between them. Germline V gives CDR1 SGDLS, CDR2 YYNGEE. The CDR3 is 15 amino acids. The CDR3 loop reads CASSVDVDRGNTIYF. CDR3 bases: TGTGCCAGCAGCGTAGATGTCGACAGGGGAAACACCATATATTTT.

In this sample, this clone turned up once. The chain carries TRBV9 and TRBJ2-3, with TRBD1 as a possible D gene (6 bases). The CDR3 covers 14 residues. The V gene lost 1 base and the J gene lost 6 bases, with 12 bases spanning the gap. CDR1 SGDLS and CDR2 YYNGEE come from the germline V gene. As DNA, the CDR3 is TGTGCCAGCAGCGTAACAGGGTTAAAGGATACGCAGTATTTT. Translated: CASSVTGLKDTQYF.

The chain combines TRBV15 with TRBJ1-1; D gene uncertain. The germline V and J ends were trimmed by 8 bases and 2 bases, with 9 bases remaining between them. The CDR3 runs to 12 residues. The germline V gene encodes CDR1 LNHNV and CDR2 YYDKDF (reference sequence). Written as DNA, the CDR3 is TGTGCCACCGAGAACAGTAACACTGAAGCTTTCTTT. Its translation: CATENSNTEAFF.

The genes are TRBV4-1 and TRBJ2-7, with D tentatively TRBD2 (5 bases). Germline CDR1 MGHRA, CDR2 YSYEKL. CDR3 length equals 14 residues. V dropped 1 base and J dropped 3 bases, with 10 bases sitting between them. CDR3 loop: CASSQVRGVYEQYF. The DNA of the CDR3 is TGCGCCAGCAGCCAAGTACGGGGAGTCTACGAGCAGTACTTC.

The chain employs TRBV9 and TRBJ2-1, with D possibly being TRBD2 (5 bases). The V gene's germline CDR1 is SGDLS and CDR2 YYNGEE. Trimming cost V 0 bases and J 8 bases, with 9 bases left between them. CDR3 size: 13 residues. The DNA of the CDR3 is TGTGCCAGCAGCGTAGGGATCGGGGATGAGCAGTTCTTC. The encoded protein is CASSVGIGDEQFF.

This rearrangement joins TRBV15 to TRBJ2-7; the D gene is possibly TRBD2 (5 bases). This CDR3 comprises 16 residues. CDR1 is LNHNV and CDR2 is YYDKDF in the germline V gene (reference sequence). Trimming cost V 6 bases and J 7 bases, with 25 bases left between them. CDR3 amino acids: CATRSADRDYDQEQYF. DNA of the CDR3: TGTGCCACCAGAAGCGCCGACCGAGACTACGATCAGGAGCAGTACTTC.